This TCR beta chain comes out of a study of T-cell reconstitution after alpha-beta-depleted transplantation in children. The CDR3 loop spans 15 amino acids. Trimming removed 1 base at V and 4 bases at J, with 14 bases between. Germline V CDR1 and CDR2: SGHDT, YYEEEE. Molecular barcoding with unique molecular identifiers was used for the TCRbeta library. One entry per CDR3 protein, called by TCRdb with MiXCR from the PCR reads. The top ten clones hold around 5.8% of a sample with approximately 490,000 distinct CDR3 sequences, under 15% of them seen once. Sequencing was performed on PBMCs from the stem cell graft donor, taken from the stem cell graft. This sequence was found in a human donor who donated a stem cell graft to a child with combined immunodeficiency. The rearrangement links TRBV5-6 to TRBJ1-1; D call uncertain. CDR3 sequence (DNA): TGTGCCAGCAGCTTGTTGGCAGTTGTGGGCACTGAAGCTTTCTTT. It codes for CASSLLAVVGTEAFF.